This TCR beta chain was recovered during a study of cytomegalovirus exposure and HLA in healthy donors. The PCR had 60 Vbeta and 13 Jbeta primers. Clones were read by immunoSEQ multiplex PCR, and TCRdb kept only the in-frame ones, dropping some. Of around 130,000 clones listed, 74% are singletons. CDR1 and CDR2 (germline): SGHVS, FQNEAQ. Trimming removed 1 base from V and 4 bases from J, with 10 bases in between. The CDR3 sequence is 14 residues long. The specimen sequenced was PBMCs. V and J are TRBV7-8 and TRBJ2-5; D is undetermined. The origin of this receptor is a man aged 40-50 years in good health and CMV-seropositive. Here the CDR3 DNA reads TGTGCCAGCAGCTTAGATGTCAGGATAGAGACCCAGTACTTC. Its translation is CASSLDVRIETQYF. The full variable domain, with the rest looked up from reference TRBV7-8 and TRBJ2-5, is GAGVSQSPRYKVAKRGQDVALRCDPISGHVSLFWYQQALGQGPEFLTYFQNEAQLDKSGLPSDRFFAERPEGSVSTLKIQRTQQEDSAVYLCASSLDVRIETQYFGPGTRLLVL.